Each of the 17 T cell receptor beta chains below was sequenced from the same sample in a study of blood T cell repertoires in COVID-19. Only in-frame clones appear in the TCRdb table, and some are missing; sequencing was by immunoSEQ multiplex PCR. The table includes over 90,000 clones, 85% to 90% detected once. The material sequenced was peripheral blood. Receptor source: a man in his fifties with active or convalescent COVID-19.

V gene TRBV7-9 combines with J gene TRBJ1-3, with D possibly being TRBD1 (5 bases). The germline V gene has CDR1 SEHNR and CDR2 FQNEAQ (reference sequence). This CDR3 spans 16 amino acids. Deletions cut 5 bases from V and 0 bases from J, with 14 bases between. The CDR3 spells CASSLQGGGSGNTIYF. The CDR3 DNA is TGTGCCAGCAGCCTCCAGGGCGGGGGCTCTGGAAACACCATATATTTT.

The rearrangement uses TRBV7-9 and TRBJ1-2; the match to TRBD1 covers 7 bases. V trimming: 1 base; J trimming: 3 bases; junction bases outside the gene matches: 2. CDR1 and CDR2 (germline): SEHNR, FQNEAQ (reference sequence). The CDR3 extends over 14 amino acids. The CDR3 DNA sequence: TGTGCCAGCAGCTTAGGAGGGACAGACTATGGCTACACCTTC. This codes for CASSLGGTDYGYTF. Using reference TRBV7-9 and TRBJ1-2 for the parts outside the CDR3, the full variable domain is DTGVSQNPRHKITKRGQNVTFRCDPISEHNRLYWYRQTLGQGPEFLTYFQNEAQLEKSRLLSDRFSAERPKGSFSTLEIQRTEQGDSAMYLCASSLGGTDYGYTFGSGTRLTVV.

This chain links TRBV5-4 with TRBJ1-6, with 7 nucleotides matching TRBD1. Germline CDR1 SGHNT, CDR2 YYREEE (reference sequence). The CDR3 consists of 14 residues. The junction had 3 bases not matched to a gene; V was cut back by 1 base and J by 8 bases. The CDR3 region has the DNA TGTGCCAGCAGCTTGAACAGGGGCTATTCACCCCTCCACTTT. Translation gives CASSLNRGYSPLHF.

J is TRBJ2-6 and V is TRBV27; 9 positions match TRBD1. Germline loops: CDR1 MNHEY, CDR2 SMNVEV (reference sequence). V shed 7 bases and J 0 bases; nucleotides not matched to a gene: 7. The CDR3 runs 17 residues. Here the CDR3 DNA reads TGTGCCAGCACCCCCGGGACAGGGCTCTCTGGGGCCAACGTCCTGACTTTC. It encodes CASTPGTGLSGANVLTF.

The rearrangement uses TRBV7-8 and TRBJ2-5, with D tentatively TRBD1 (6 bases). CDR3 length: 14 residues. The germline V and J ends were trimmed by 5 bases and 4 bases, with 14 bases remaining between them. Per germline, CDR1 SGHVS and CDR2 FQNEAQ. CDR3 nucleotide sequence: TGTGCCAGCAGCGCGACAGGTTCGGGAGAGACCCAGTACTTC. Translating it yields CASSATGSGETQYF.

The V and J genes are TRBV9 and TRBJ1-2; a weak D match, TRBD1 (5 bases). Germline CDR1 reads SGDLS; CDR2 reads YYNGEE. Trimming removed 3 bases from V and 8 bases from J, with 20 bases in between. CDR3 size: 15 residues. This CDR3 is CASSEAISQAGGYTF. The CDR3 region has the DNA TGTGCCAGCAGCGAGGCCATATCACAAGCAGGGGGCTACACCTTC. Supplemented by reference TRBV9 and TRBJ1-2, the full variable domain reads DSGVTQTPKHLITATGQRVTLRCSPRSGDLSVYWYQQSLDQGLQFLIQYYNGEERAKGNILERFSAQQFPDLHSELNLSSLELGDSALYFCASSEAISQAGGYTFGSGTRLTVV.

The CDR3 coding sequence is TGTGCCAGCAGGACTGGAGGGGACGAAAAACTGTTTTTT. Protein product: CASRTGGDEKLFF. The V and J genes are TRBV28 and TRBJ1-4; a weak D match, TRBD1 (5 bases). Germline values: CDR1 MDHEN, CDR2 SYDVKM. CDR3 size: 13 residues. V was shortened by 6 bases and J by 8 bases, with 13 bases between the two germline ends. The whole variable domain, remainder taken from reference TRBV28 and TRBJ1-4, is DVKVTQSSRYLVKRTGEKVFLECVQDMDHENMFWYRQDPGLGLRLIYFSYDVKMKEKGDIPEGYSVSREKKERFSLILESASTNQTSMYLCASRTGGDEKLFFGSGTQLSVL.

This clone was observed a handful of times. The rearrangement uses TRBV3-1 (or the pseudogene TRBV3-2) and TRBJ1-6; 7 bases are a match to TRBD1. The trim removed 3 bases at V and 8 bases at J, leaving 7 bases unmatched. Germline V gene data show CDR1 as LGHDT and CDR2 as YNNKEL (reference sequence). This CDR3 has 15 amino acids. The CDR3 DNA reads TGTGCCAGCAGCCAGGGACAGATTATTGATTCACCCCTCCACTTT. It codes for CASSQGQIIDSPLHF.

The chain employs TRBV28 and TRBJ2-2, with D perhaps TRBD1 (6 bases). CDR3 length: 15 amino acids. Germline CDR1 reads MDHEN; CDR2 reads SYDVKM. V was trimmed by 6 bases and J by 0 bases, leaving 11 bases between them. Written as DNA, the CDR3 is TGTGCCAGCAGGGTGGGGGCCGCGAACACCGGGGAGCTGTTTTTT. Its protein product is CASRVGAANTGELFF.

The rearrangement links TRBV29-1 to TRBJ1-1; maybe TRBD1 (5 bases). Trimming removed 0 bases at V and 9 bases at J, with 8 bases between. The germline CDR1 and CDR2 sequences are SQVTM and ANQGSEA. The CDR3 length is 11 residues. CDR3 in amino acids: CSVEDRVQAFF. Here the CDR3 DNA reads TGCAGCGTTGAAGACAGGGTACAAGCTTTCTTT. The full variable domain, its missing parts supplied by reference TRBV29-1 and TRBJ1-1, is SAVISQKPSRDICQRGTSLTIQCQVDSQVTMMFWYRQQPGQSLTLIATANQGSEATYESGFVIDKFPISRPNLTFSTLTVSNMSPEDSSIYLCSVEDRVQAFFGQGTRLTVV.

This clone came up a few times. This sequence joins TRBV29-1 and TRBJ2-7; D may be TRBD1 (6 bases). This CDR3 has 13 residues. Trimming took 1 base from V and 3 from J, leaving 10 bases between them. CDR1 is SQVTM and CDR2 is ANQGSEA in the germline V gene. The CDR3 DNA reads TGCAGCGTTGAAGCACAGGGAAACTACGAGCAGTACTTC. Amino acid sequence: CSVEAQGNYEQYF.

This chain uses TRBV27 with TRBJ2-3; no clear D gene. CDR1 and CDR2 (germline): MNHEY, SMNVEV (reference sequence). V was clipped by 5 bases and J by 2 bases, with 11 bases between them. The CDR3 is made up of 14 amino acids. The CDR3 region has the DNA TGTGCCAGCAGTCCCGAATCCTACACAGATACGCAGTATTTT. Translation gives CASSPESYTDTQYF.

The chain uses TRBV6-5 and TRBJ2-1; no clear D. Germline assignment: CDR1 MNHEY and CDR2 SVGAGI. The CDR3 extends over 15 amino acids. V lost 6 bases to trimming and J lost 1 base, with 13 bases between them. The CDR3 sequence is CASSPLPLSYNEQFF. For the CDR3, the DNA is TGTGCCAGCAGCCCCTTGCCCCTATCCTACAATGAGCAGTTCTTC.

V gene TRBV4-1 combines with J gene TRBJ2-5, with TRBD2 identical over 11 bases. The V and J ends lost 4 bases and 1 base, in that order; junction bases with no gene match: 2. The CDR3 consists of 15 residues. Germline V gene sequence: CDR1 MGHRA, CDR2 YSYEKL. In DNA, the CDR3 is TGCGCCAGCAGCCGACTAGCGGGGACCCAAGAGACCCAGTACTTC. Its translation is CASSRLAGTQETQYF.

The chain uses TRBV7-9 and TRBJ2-7, with D maybe TRBD2 (6 bases). The length of the CDR3 is 15 residues. Trimming stripped 8 bases from V and 1 base from J, with 18 bases between. Germline V gene lookup returns CDR1 SEHNR and CDR2 FQNEAQ (reference sequence). CDR3 amino acids: CASGPWGDSSYEQYF. CDR3 in DNA: TGTGCCAGCGGACCTTGGGGGGATTCTTCCTACGAGCAGTACTTC.

This rearrangement joins TRBV24-1 to TRBJ2-5; 12 bases are shared with TRBD1. This CDR3 spans 16 amino acids. The germline gives CDR1 KGHDR, CDR2 SFDVKD. V was clipped by 1 base and J by 5 bases; unmatched bases: 4. The CDR3 DNA is TGTGCCACCAGTGATTTCGGGACAGGGGGCTTCGAGACCCAGTACTTC. It translates to CATSDFGTGGFETQYF.

The CDR3 DNA is TGCGCCAGCAGGGCAGGTTACACCGGGGAGCTGTTTTTT. It encodes CASRAGYTGELFF. The chain links TRBV10-2 to TRBJ2-2; D uncertain. With 6 bases removed from V and 3 bases from J, the gap between germline ends came to 8 bases. CDR3 length equals 13 residues. Germline assignment: CDR1 WSHSY and CDR2 SAAADI.